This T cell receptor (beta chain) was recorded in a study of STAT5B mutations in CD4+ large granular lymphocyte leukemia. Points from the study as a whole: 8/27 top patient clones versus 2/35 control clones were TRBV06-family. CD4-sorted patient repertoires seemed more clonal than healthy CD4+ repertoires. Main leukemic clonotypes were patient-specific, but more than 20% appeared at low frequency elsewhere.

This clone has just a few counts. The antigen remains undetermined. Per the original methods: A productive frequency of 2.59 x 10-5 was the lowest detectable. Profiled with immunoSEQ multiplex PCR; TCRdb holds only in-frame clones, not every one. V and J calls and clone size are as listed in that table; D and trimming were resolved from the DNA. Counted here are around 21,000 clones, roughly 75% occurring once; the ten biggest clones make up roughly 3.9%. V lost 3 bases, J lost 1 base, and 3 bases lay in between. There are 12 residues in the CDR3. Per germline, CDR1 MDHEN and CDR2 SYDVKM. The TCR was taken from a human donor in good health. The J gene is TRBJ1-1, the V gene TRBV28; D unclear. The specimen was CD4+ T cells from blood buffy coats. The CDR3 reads CASSFQNTEAFF. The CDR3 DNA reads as TGTGCCAGCAGTTTCCAGAACACTGAAGCTTTCTTT.